This T cell receptor (beta chain) was identified during a study of molecular identifiers for immune sequencing clone quantification. Across the whole study: In replicates, RNA taken from about 19,000 or 110,000 naive CD8 cells was divided five ways, and four portions underwent sequencing. Study outcomes and limitations: Barcode collisions between identical TCR molecules could shrink estimates of highly expanded clone sizes. Reportedly, one cell's Jurkat TCR RNA was detected within 1,100,000 naive CD8 cells. For effector cells, clones above 20 RNA copies held over 98% of molecules; for naive cells, under 1%.

On this clonotype itself: No antigen is known for it.

The CDR3 is made up of 18 amino acids. V lost 5 bases, J lost 7 bases, and 16 bases stayed unmatched. Per the germline V gene, CDR1 is SSHAT and CDR2 is FNYEAQ (reference sequence). TCRdb reanalysed the PCR reads using MiXCR and keeps one entry per CDR3 protein. The sample includes some 100,000 distinct CDR3 sequences, roughly 34% of them seen just once. The receptor was isolated from a human donor in good health. Some libraries in this study had Jurkat cell RNA spiked in. The sequenced sample was naive CD8+ T cells from blood, with Jurkat cell RNA spiked in. Sample subset: FACS-sorted CD8+CD4-CCR7+CD45RA+ naive T cells. V usage is TRBV7-7 and J usage is TRBJ2-5; the match to TRBD2 covers 13 bases. The CDR3 is CASSLLAGGSITEGTQYF. The CDR3 DNA reads TGTGCCAGCAGCCTACTAGCGGGAGGGTCAATCACTGAAGGGACCCAGTACTTC.